This TCR beta chain is from a study of early T cells in non-severe SARS-CoV-2 infection listed by TCRdb under 2021. For context, the study as a whole: Bulk RNA from unsorted whole blood was used for TCR sequencing, so alpha and beta chains could not be paired.

Results the study describes overall, beyond this receptor: VDJdb matching was skewed toward anti-spike CD8 responses, so virus-specific expansions were likely underestimated and private and CD4 specificities were missed.

The protocol used for the library was 5' RACE. Data came from a NextSeq 500. To correct for sequencing error and PCR bias, the TCR library protocol tagged individual cDNA molecules with unique molecular identifiers. TCR alpha and beta chains were both sequenced, and the abundances of alpha and beta sequences in each sample were closely correlated with each other. Turning to the authors' computational methods: Decombinator V4 was used to annotate TCR sequences for V gene, J gene and CDR3. Expanded TCRs were defined as changing significantly between any two time points under a Poisson model with p below 0.0001. TCR abundances were normalised to the total number of TCRs sequenced per sample and were expressed as counts per million. MAIT TCRs were defined by TRAV1-2 paired with TRAJ12, TRAJ20 or TRAJ33, and iNKT TCRs by TRAV10 paired with TRAJ18. A search of VDJdb, accessed on 1 November 2021, was run for TCRs annotated to CMV, EBV and SARS-CoV-2, with TCRs annotated for multiple antigens excluded. TCRdb reprocessing: public reads trimmed at Q25 with fastp, clones called with MiXCR, in-frame beta chains kept. CDR3 protein sequences are deduplicated, and each keeps its most common genes and DNA. The authors' filters were not applied to this entry. The sample records over 30,000 distinct CDR3 sequences, less than 5.5% of which are singletons. Roughly 13% of the sample goes to the ten largest clones.

As for this clonotype: Which antigen it targets is not known. No much larger clonotype is one base removed from it; base qualities were not supplied.

Sequences SGDLS (CDR1) and YYNGEE (CDR2) are obtained from the germline V gene. Inclusive of the bounding cysteine and phenylalanine, the CDR3 is 15 residues long. Only the CDR3 portion is preserved as DNA: 45 bases, with reading frame beginning at the first base. The germline ends are 13 bases apart after V is trimmed by 4 bases and J by 0 bases. Set within a cohort of healthcare workers in London, UK, this nested case-control study involved weekly PCR testing of nasopharyngeal swabs along with blood sampling. Between 23 and 31 March 2020, the week of the UK lockdown, healthcare workers were enrolled and then followed up weekly for as long as 16 weeks.

Here the chain combines TRBV9 and TRBJ1-1; no D gene is confidently identified. Input material: whole blood. The sequence came from an adult who was a healthcare worker with PCR-confirmed SARS-CoV-2 infection or an uninfected control (not recorded which). Read as DNA, the sequence is TGTGCCAGCAGCATAGACCCGAATATGAACACTGAAGCTTTCTTT. Its product reads: CASSIDPNMNTEAFF.